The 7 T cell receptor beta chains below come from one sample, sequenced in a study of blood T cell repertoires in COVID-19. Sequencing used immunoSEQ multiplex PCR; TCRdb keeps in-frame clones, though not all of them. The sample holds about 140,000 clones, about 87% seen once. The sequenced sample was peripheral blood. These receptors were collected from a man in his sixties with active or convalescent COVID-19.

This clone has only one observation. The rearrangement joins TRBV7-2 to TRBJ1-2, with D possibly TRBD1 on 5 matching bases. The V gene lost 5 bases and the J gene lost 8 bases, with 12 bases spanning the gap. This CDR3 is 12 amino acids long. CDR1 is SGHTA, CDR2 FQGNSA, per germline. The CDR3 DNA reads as TGTGCCAGCAGCCTCCGGGGGGGAGGCTACACCTTC. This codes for CASSLRGGGYTF. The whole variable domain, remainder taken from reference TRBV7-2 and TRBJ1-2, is GAGVSQSPSNKVTEKGKDVELRCDPISGHTALYWYRQSLGQGLEFLIYFQGNSAPDKSGLPSDRFSAERTGGSVSTLTIQRTQQEDSAVYLCASSLRGGGYTFGSGTRLTVV.

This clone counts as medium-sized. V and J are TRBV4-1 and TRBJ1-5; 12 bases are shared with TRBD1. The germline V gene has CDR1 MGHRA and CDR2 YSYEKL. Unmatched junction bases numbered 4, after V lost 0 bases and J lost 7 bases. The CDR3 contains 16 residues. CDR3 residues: CASSQEGDRGRQPQHF. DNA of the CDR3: TGCGCCAGCAGCCAAGAAGGGGACAGGGGGCGGCAGCCCCAGCATTTT.

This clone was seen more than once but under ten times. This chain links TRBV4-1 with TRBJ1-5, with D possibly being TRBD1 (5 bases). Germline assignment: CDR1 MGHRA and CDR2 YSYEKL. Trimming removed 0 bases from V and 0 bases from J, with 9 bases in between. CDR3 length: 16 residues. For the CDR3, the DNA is TGCGCCAGCAGCCAAGATGACAGAAATAGCAATCAGCCCCAGCATTTT. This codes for CASSQDDRNSNQPQHF.

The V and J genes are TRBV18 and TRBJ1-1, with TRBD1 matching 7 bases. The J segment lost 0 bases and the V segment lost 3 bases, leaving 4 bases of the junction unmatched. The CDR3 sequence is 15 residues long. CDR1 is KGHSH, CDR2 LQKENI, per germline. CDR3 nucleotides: TGTGCCAGCTCACCGACGGGACAGTTGAACACTGAAGCTTTCTTT. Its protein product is CASSPTGQLNTEAFF. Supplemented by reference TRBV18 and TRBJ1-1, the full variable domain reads NAGVMQNPRHLVRRRGQEARLRCSPMKGHSHVYWYRQLPEEGLKFMVYLQKENIIDESGMPKERFSAEFPKEGPSILRIQQVVRGDSAAYFCASSPTGQLNTEAFFGQGTRLTVV.

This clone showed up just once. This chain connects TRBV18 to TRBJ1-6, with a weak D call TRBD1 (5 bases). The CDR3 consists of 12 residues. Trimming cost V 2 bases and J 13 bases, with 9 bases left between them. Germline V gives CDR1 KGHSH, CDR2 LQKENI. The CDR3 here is CASSPGHSPLHF. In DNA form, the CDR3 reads TGTGCCAGCTCACCAGGACACTCGCCCCTCCACTTT. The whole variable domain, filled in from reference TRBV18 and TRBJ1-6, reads NAGVMQNPRHLVRRRGQEARLRCSPMKGHSHVYWYRQLPEEGLKFMVYLQKENIIDESGMPKERFSAEFPKEGPSILRIQQVVRGDSAAYFCASSPGHSPLHFGNGTRLTVT.

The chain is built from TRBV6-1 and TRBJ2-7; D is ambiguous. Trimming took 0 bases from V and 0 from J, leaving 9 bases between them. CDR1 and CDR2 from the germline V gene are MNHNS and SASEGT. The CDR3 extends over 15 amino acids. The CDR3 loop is CASSEAASISYEQYF. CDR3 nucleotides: TGTGCCAGCAGTGAAGCAGCGTCCATCTCCTACGAGCAGTACTTC.

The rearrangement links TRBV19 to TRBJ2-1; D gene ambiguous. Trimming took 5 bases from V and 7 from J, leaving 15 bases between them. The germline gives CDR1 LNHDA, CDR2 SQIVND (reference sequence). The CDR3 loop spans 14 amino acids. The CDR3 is CASSVIASWNEQFF. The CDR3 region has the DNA TGTGCCAGTAGTGTCATTGCTAGTTGGAATGAGCAGTTCTTC.